This record concerns one T cell receptor beta chain sequence. The antigen is undetermined. The data were produced by immunoSEQ multiplex PCR, yet TCRdb's version contains in-frame clones alone and is incomplete. This sample has about 130,000 clones; about 96% occur once, and the top ten carry about 1.7%. Germline V gene sequence: CDR1 MDHEN, CDR2 SYDVKM. This CDR3 spans 15 amino acids. Trimming shortened V by 2 bases and J by 4 bases, and 14 bases separated the two germline ends. These data belong to a study of cytomegalovirus exposure and HLA in healthy donors. Findings and caveats of the study: Most TCR sequences proved rare, with some public TCRs found in many donors.

The chain couples TRBV28 to TRBJ1-1; weak D call: TRBD1 (5 bases). The source is a young man in good health and CMV-seronegative. Sequenced material: PBMCs. The CDR3 bases are TGTGCCAGCAGTTTACCGTTAGGGGCTGGCACTGAAGCTTTCTTT. This translates into CASSLPLGAGTEAFF.